This T cell receptor beta chain appears in the sequencing data of a study of post-analysis software for immune sequencing data (dated by TCRdb to 2014 to 2015). For the wider study: The recorded disease courses included relapsing-remitting, secondary progressive and progressive-relapsing multiple sclerosis, and some patients had no subtype annotation. The patient repertoires were set against under 13 previously published healthy control repertoires from donors whose ages ranged from 6 to 25 years. A subset of samples was prepared in parallel using single-end sample barcoding, then pooled and co-amplified after Illumina adapter ligation.

This clonotype was counted only a few times. Its antigen specificity is not known. Within one base of it there is no much larger clone, and no base qualities were kept. Summary of the overall study and its limitations: Patients showed significantly higher frequencies than controls for roughly five TRBV segments, among them TRBV5-6, TRBV5-1 and TRBV20-1. Direct clustering with F measure revealed strong co-clustering of samples prepared in the same batch, which led to a batch-effect correction. Significantly lower normalized Chao1 diversity was found in multiple sclerosis patients than in controls, suggesting substantial peripheral T-cell clonal expansion. The control group was slightly older than the multiple sclerosis patient group.

Library method: PCR. Sequencer: Illumina HiSeq 2500. Unique molecular identifiers were incorporated into TCR beta cDNA libraries to reduce PCR and sequencing biases. Every 1 to 10 million input T cells yielded approximately 500,000 cDNA molecules, meaning each molecule approximated one T cell. The patient libraries were prepared and sequenced with the same protocol used for the earlier healthy control dataset. Samples belonging to the same batch were prepared together, multiplexed and sequenced on a shared HiSeq lane. The study's processing was this. MIGEC handled the raw barcoded reads, throwing out single-read molecular identifier groups before consensus assembly and CDR3 extraction. Clonotype tables were post-analysed with VDJtools, normalizing diversity by down-sampling all datasets to the smallest sample size. Repertoire overlap clustering matched CDR3 amino acid but not nucleotide sequences to correct batch-related cross-sample contamination. TCRdb's own reprocessing of the public reads used fastp at Q25 and MiXCR and kept productive beta chains. Every entry covers one CDR3 protein and lists the most common genes and DNA from its rows. The V and J calls come from TCRdb's annotation, not from the publication. This sample holds 150,000 or so distinct CDR3 sequences; about 36% were observed only once. The ten largest account for under 30% of the sample.

This specimen's time point label, interpreted: second blood draw from one MS patient after hematopoietic stem cell transplantation. TCR beta repertoires were profiled from peripheral blood of roughly 13 young patients with multiple sclerosis to demonstrate the VDJtools post-analysis software. Multiple sclerosis patients were children and adolescents aged about 6 to 16 years. Its CDR3 holds 17 amino acids, cysteine through phenylalanine. Here the CDR3 DNA is all that survives: 51 bases in frame from base 1. V is clipped by 1 base and J by 0 bases, and the sequence between their germline boundaries is 16 bases long. Per the germline V gene (reference sequence), DFQATT is the CDR1 and SNEGSKA is the CDR2.

This TCR was recovered from a girl between 10 and 17 years old with multiple sclerosis. Donor details come from another sample of the same person, matched by shared clones. Recombination linked TRBV20-1 to TRBJ2-1; the D gene is perhaps TRBD2, on 6 matching bases. The source was blood, collected after autologous hematopoietic stem cell transplantation. The CDR3 region has the sequence CSARGVVGGTSYNEQFF. The sequenced DNA is TGCAGTGCTAGAGGAGTGGTTGGCGGGACCTCCTACAATGAGCAGTTCTTC.